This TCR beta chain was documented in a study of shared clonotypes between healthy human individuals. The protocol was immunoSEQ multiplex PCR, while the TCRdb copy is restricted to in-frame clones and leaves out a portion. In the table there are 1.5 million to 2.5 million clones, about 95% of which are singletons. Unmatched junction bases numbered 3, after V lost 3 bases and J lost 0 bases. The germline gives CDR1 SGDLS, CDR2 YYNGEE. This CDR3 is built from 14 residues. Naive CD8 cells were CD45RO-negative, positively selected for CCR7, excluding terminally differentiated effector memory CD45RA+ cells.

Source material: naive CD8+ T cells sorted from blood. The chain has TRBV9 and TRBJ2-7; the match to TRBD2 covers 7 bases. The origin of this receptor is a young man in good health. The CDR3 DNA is TGTGCCAGCAGCGAGGCTAGCGGCTCCTACGAGCAGTACTTC. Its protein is CASSEASGSYEQYF.